A selection of T cell receptor beta chains follows, all from one sample in a study of PD-L1 blockade in urothelial cancer. The protocol was immunoSEQ multiplex PCR, while the TCRdb copy is restricted to in-frame clones and leaves out a portion. The data contain about 48,000 clones, around 80% of them singletons. Source: PBMCs, taken around atezolizumab (anti-PD-L1) treatment. The source is a man between 65 and 85 years old with urothelial cancer. CDR3s include the opening cysteine and the closing phenylalanine or tryptophan. The D gene is left open where the match is weak. Only part of the rows carry a size: once, few, many, or a class if the clone is expanded.

.	TRBV5-1	TRBD2	TRBJ2-1	TGCGCCACCTCGATAGCGGGGGGTGACAATGAGCAGTTCTTC	CATSIAGGDNEQFF
.	TRBV27	TRBD2	TRBJ2-7	TGTGCCAGCCGATGGCGGGAGGTGCAGTACTTC	CASRWREVQYF
.	TRBV7-2	.	TRBJ1-2	TGTGCCAGCACCCTAACAGGATTGGGTTATGGCTACACCTTC	CASTLTGLGYGYTF
.	TRBV7-6	.	TRBJ2-7	TGTGCCAGCAGCTTAGATCTTCGGGACTTCCATTACGAGCAGTACTTC	CASSLDLRDFHYEQYF
.	TRBV10-3	.	TRBJ2-3	TGTGCCATCAGCCCCCTGGGGGGTAGCGCACGCACAGATACGCAGTATTTT	CAISPLGGSARTDTQYF
.	TRBV9	.	TRBJ2-2	TGTGCCAGCACCAGAGACAGTCCCGCGAACACCGGGGAGCTGTTTTTT	CASTRDSPANTGELFF
.	TRBV29-1	TRBD1	TRBJ2-1	TGCAGCGTTGGACAGGGACACAATGAGCAGTTCTTC	CSVGQGHNEQFF
.	TRBV30	.	TRBJ1-1	TGTGCCTGGATCGTTAAAGGAGACACTGAAGCTTTCTTT	CAWIVKGDTEAFF
.	TRBV6-5	TRBD1	TRBJ1-1	TGTGCCAGCACAAAAACAGGGGTGAACACTGAAGCTTTCTTT	CASTKTGVNTEAFF
.	TRBV14	TRBD1	TRBJ1-1	TGTGCCAGCAGCCCTCGGGACAGGGGGCTGACACGGCTTATTGGGAACACTGAAGCTTTCTTT	CASSPRDRGLTRLIGNTEAFF
.	TRBV6-1	.	TRBJ2-7	TGTGCCAGCAGTGAAGTGCCGGCCTACGAGCAGTACTTC	CASSEVPAYEQYF
.	TRBV6-1	.	TRBJ1-1	TGTGCCAGCAGTGAAGTTATAGATAACACTGAAGCTTTCTTT	CASSEVIDNTEAFF
.	TRBV4-1	.	TRBJ2-4	TGCGCCAGCAGCCGCTCGGAGCTAGCCAAAAACATTCAGTACTTC	CASSRSELAKNIQYF
.	TRBV6-5	TRBD1	TRBJ2-5	TGTGCCAGCAGTAGACAGGGGGCCCGGGAGACCCAGTACTTC	CASSRQGARETQYF
.	TRBV5-1	.	TRBJ1-1	TGCGCCAGCAGCCGAGACTTCGGGGAGAACACTGAAGCTTTCTTT	CASSRDFGENTEAFF
.	TRBV5-1	.	TRBJ2-1	TGCGCCACCCAACTAGCCCCCGGCGTCAATGAGCAGTTCTTC	CATQLAPGVNEQFF
.	TRBV5-8	TRBD2	TRBJ2-3	TGTGCCAGCAGCCTAGCGGGAGGGCCTTACACAGATACGCAGTATTTT	CASSLAGGPYTDTQYF
once	TRBV28	TRBD2	TRBJ2-7	TGTGCCAGCAGTTTAAGTCGCCATATTAGCGGGAGTACGTACGAGCAGTACTTC	CASSLSRHISGSTYEQYF
few	TRBV27	.	TRBJ2-1	TGTGCCAGCAGTTTATCCCCTAGCGCCCTGGTAGGGCAGTTCTTC	CASSLSPSALVGQFF
.	TRBV7-9	TRBD1	TRBJ1-2	TGTGCCAGCAGCTTGGGGGGACAGGCCTATGGCTACACCTTC	CASSLGGQAYGYTF
.	TRBV7-9	TRBD1	TRBJ2-5	TGTGCCAGCAGCTTAGGTGCAGGGGGCGGGGAGACCCAGTACTTC	CASSLGAGGGETQYF
once	TRBV5-4	.	TRBJ2-2	TGTGCCAGCAGTCTCGGCTCCGGGGTTTACACCGGGGAGCTGTTTTTT	CASSLGSGVYTGELFF
.	TRBV9	.	TRBJ2-7	TGTGCCAGCAGCCCCAGACAGGTATCCTACGAGCAGTACTTC	CASSPRQVSYEQYF
.	TRBV2	.	TRBJ1-3	TGTGCCAGCAGTTTTACAGAAAACACCATATATTTT	CASSFTENTIYF
.	TRBV5-4	TRBD1	TRBJ1-1	TGTGCCAGCAGCTTGGGGACAGGGGGTACTGAAGCTTTCTTT	CASSLGTGGTEAFF
.	TRBV14	TRBD2	TRBJ2-5	TGTGCCAGCAGCCGGCGGGAAGCGGGAACGAGGAAGACCCAGTACTTC	CASSRREAGTRKTQYF
.	TRBV10-1	TRBD2	TRBJ2-5	TGCGCCAGCAGTGAGCTAGCGGGAGAGACCCAGTACTTC	CASSELAGETQYF
.	TRBV27	TRBD2	TRBJ2-1	TGTGCCAGCAGAGAAGGGACTAGCGCCCTGGAGCAGTTCTTC	CASREGTSALEQFF
few	TRBV28	.	TRBJ2-3	TGTGCCAGCAGTTTTCTGGATACGCAGTATTTT	CASSFLDTQYF
.	TRBV29-1	.	TRBJ1-1	TGCAGCGTGTTGGAACAGGGAATAACTGAAGCTTTCTTT	CSVLEQGITEAFF
.	TRBV5-6	TRBD2	TRBJ2-1	TGTGCCAGCAGCTTTCTAGCGGTTTGGAATGAGCAGTTCTTC	CASSFLAVWNEQFF
once	TRBV6-1	.	TRBJ1-5	TGTGCCAGCAGTGAAGTCAAGGAAGGAGGGCAGCCCCAGCATTTT	CASSEVKEGGQPQHF
.	TRBV2	.	TRBJ2-2	TGTGCCAGCAGTGAAGACAGCCCCAGGAACACCGGGGAGCTGTTTTTT	CASSEDSPRNTGELFF
.	TRBV18	.	TRBJ2-2	TGTGCCAGCTCTCAAGGGGTGAGCGCCGGGGAGCTGTTTTTT	CASSQGVSAGELFF
.	TRBV19	.	TRBJ2-2	TGTGCCAGTAGTATCCGGGAGCGCACCGGGGAGCTGTTTTTT	CASSIRERTGELFF
.	TRBV19	TRBD1	TRBJ1-3	TGTGCCAGTAGTACCTCAGGGGGAGCCTCTGGAAACACCATATATTTT	CASSTSGGASGNTIYF
.	TRBV11-2	TRBD2	TRBJ2-1	TGTGCCAGCAGCCCAGACTTCGGACTAGCGGGAGGTGGGTTCTTC	CASSPDFGLAGGGFF
many	TRBV2	.	TRBJ1-5	TGTGCCAGCAGTGATGGGGGCGGGCAGCCCCAGCATTTT	CASSDGGGQPQHF
few	TRBV4-2	TRBD2	TRBJ2-1	TGTGCCAGCAGCTCGGGGACTAGCGGGTGGTACAATGAGCAGTTCTTC	CASSSGTSGWYNEQFF
few	TRBV14	TRBD2	TRBJ2-1	TGTGCCAGCAGCCAGGCGCTAGCGGCTCCCCGGGATGAGCAGTTCTTC	CASSQALAAPRDEQFF
.	TRBV7-2	TRBD1	TRBJ1-2	TGTGCCAGCAGCTTTAAAAGTGGAGGGGGCTCTGGCTACACCTTC	CASSFKSGGGSGYTF
.	TRBV27	TRBD2	TRBJ2-1	TGTGCCAGCAGTTTATCGTCTAAGGGAGGGCCAAGTGAGCAGTTCTTC	CASSLSSKGGPSEQFF
.	TRBV11-1	.	TRBJ2-3	TGTGCCAGCAGCTTACTCGGCGGTGGGACAGATACGCAGTATTTT	CASSLLGGGTDTQYF
.	TRBV23-1	.	TRBJ2-5	TGCGCCAGCAGTCAGGGGGACACTCCTAAGACCCAGTACTTC	CASSQGDTPKTQYF
.	TRBV6-5	TRBD2	TRBJ2-3	TGTGCCAGCAGTTCGGGGCTAGCGGGAAACACAGATACGCAGTATTTT	CASSSGLAGNTDTQYF
.	TRBV6-5	.	TRBJ1-1	TGTGCCTCCACAGTATCTGGTGACACTGAAGCTTTCTTT	CASTVSGDTEAFF
few	TRBV6-6	.	TRBJ2-3	TGTGCCAGCAAATTTCGGGACTTCTATCGCACAGATACGCAGTATTTT	CASKFRDFYRTDTQYF
.	TRBV19	.	TRBJ2-7	TGTGCCAGTAGGCGGGACGTCCATAACTCCTACGAGCAGTACTTC	CASRRDVHNSYEQYF
.	TRBV19	.	TRBJ1-2	TGTGCCAGTAGTTCACGGGATTATGGCTACACCTTC	CASSSRDYGYTF
few	TRBV19	.	TRBJ1-2	TGTGCCAGTAGTATAGATCCGGGTCTCGGCGGCTACACCTTC	CASSIDPGLGGYTF
.	TRBV7-8	.	TRBJ2-7	TGTGCCAGCAGCCTAAACGTCCGCTACGAGCAGTACTTC	CASSLNVRYEQYF
.	TRBV5-4	.	TRBJ2-4	TGTGCCAGCAGCTTGGGGGAGGGGGAGGGGAACATTCAGTACTTC	CASSLGEGEGNIQYF
once	TRBV2	TRBD1	TRBJ2-3	TGTGCCAGCAGTTATCAAGGACAGGGAAGCACAGATACGCAGTATTTT	CASSYQGQGSTDTQYF
.	TRBV2	TRBD1	TRBJ2-3	TGTGCCAGCAGGGATGGACAGGGCTGGGCAGATACGCAGTATTTT	CASRDGQGWADTQYF
.	TRBV9	.	TRBJ1-1	TGTGCCAGCAGCGCGACAGTGAACACTGAAGCTTTCTTT	CASSATVNTEAFF